This T cell receptor beta chain comes out of a study of T cell repertoires in cytomegalovirus infection. Via MiXCR, TCRdb re-called the reads, giving one row per CDR3 protein. The sample contains about half a million distinct CDR3 sequences, roughly 46% of which appear only once. CDR1 is SGHTA and CDR2 is FQGNSA in the germline V gene. The CDR3 sequence is 14 residues long. The junction had 8 bases not matched to a gene; V was cut back by 5 bases and J by 6 bases. Study results and limitations: What dominated the ex vivo response were HLA-C-restricted CMV-specific TCR beta clonotypes.

This clonotype was seen more than once but under ten times. The antigen remains unidentified. This clonotype was obtained from a human donor in good health (CMV status not recorded). Some clones in this sample may be carry-over from other donors' samples. This sequence joins TRBV7-2 and TRBJ2-7, with 9 bases identical to TRBD1. The sample was cultured PBMCs, taken from culture after CMV antigen stimulation. CDR3 bases: TGTGCCAGCAGCCTCCTGGGGACAGGGAGCGAGCAGTACTTC. It codes for CASSLLGTGSEQYF.